Each of the 18 T cell receptor beta chains below was sequenced from the same sample in a study of blood T cell repertoires in COVID-19. Using immunoSEQ multiplex PCR, the repertoire was profiled, and TCRdb retains in-frame clones only, with some absent. The sample shows about 310,000 clones, 75% to 90% of them seen only once. The sample comprised PBMCs or T cells enriched from blood (not recorded which). The receptors shown here come from a woman aged 30 to 39 who had been exposed to COVID-19.

Written as DNA, the CDR3 is TGTGCCAGCACCTTACAGGGCGCCTACGAGCAGTACTTC. Its protein product is CASTLQGAYEQYF. V is TRBV28 and J is TRBJ2-7; D is perhaps TRBD1 (6 bases). The CDR3 is made up of 13 amino acids. V dropped 7 bases and J dropped 2 bases, with 12 bases sitting between them. The germline gives CDR1 MDHEN, CDR2 SYDVKM.

The J gene is TRBJ1-1, the V gene TRBV5-1; 7 nucleotides agree with TRBD1. CDR1 SGHRS and CDR2 YFSETQ come from the germline V gene. CDR3 length: 13 residues. The V and J ends lost 4 bases and 7 bases, in that order; junction bases with no gene match: 7. CDR3 amino acids: CASSRDRVGEAFF. The CDR3 coding sequence is TGCGCCAGCAGCAGAGACAGGGTAGGTGAAGCTTTCTTT.

The chain is built from TRBV19 and TRBJ2-6; a possible D gene is TRBD2 (5 bases). The CDR3 totals 16 residues. V lost 1 base, J lost 2 bases, and 9 bases lay in between. Germline V gene lookup returns CDR1 LNHDA and CDR2 SQIVND (reference sequence). CDR3 protein: CASSIGSGTGANVLTF. In nucleotides, the CDR3 is TGTGCCAGTAGTATAGGCTCCGGGACTGGGGCCAACGTCCTGACTTTC.

Ten or more counts support this clone. The CDR3 coding sequence is TGTGCCAGCAGCCGGGGACTAGCGGGAGATGCTATAAAAGGGACCCAGTACTTC. It codes for CASSRGLAGDAIKGTQYF. The chain joins TRBV5-6 to TRBJ2-5; 14 nucleotides align to TRBD2. This CDR3 has 18 amino acids. Germline V gives CDR1 SGHDT, CDR2 YYEEEE. V lost 4 bases, J lost 7 bases, and 15 bases stayed unmatched.

V usage is TRBV6-2 or TRBV6-3 and J usage is TRBJ2-7; 10 bases agree with TRBD2. Germline trimming cut 6 bases from V and 1 base from J; bases unmatched to any gene: 3. The germline CDR1 and CDR2 sequences are MNHEY and SVGEGT. The CDR3 is 14 amino acids. CDR3 sequence (DNA): TGTGCCAGCAGCCGTAGCGGGGGGTCCTACGAGCAGTACTTC. It codes for CASSRSGGSYEQYF.

This clone has more than one count but fewer than ten. The CDR3 DNA is TGTGCCAGCTTTCGCATGACAGGGATAAAGGGTGAAGCTTTCTTT. It translates to CASFRMTGIKGEAFF. The V gene is TRBV28, the J gene TRBJ1-1, with 7 nucleotides matching TRBD1. Germline V gene sequence: CDR1 MDHEN, CDR2 SYDVKM. The CDR3 length is 15 residues. Germline trimming cut 8 bases from V and 7 bases from J; bases unmatched to any gene: 16. The full variable domain, completed using reference TRBV28 and TRBJ1-1, is DVKVTQSSRYLVKRTGEKVFLECVQDMDHENMFWYRQDPGLGLRLIYFSYDVKMKEKGDIPEGYSVSREKKERFSLILESASTNQTSMYLCASFRMTGIKGEAFFGQGTRLTVV.

This clone appeared many times. This chain connects TRBV3-1 (or the pseudogene TRBV3-2) to TRBJ1-2, with 12 bases matching TRBD1. Germline values: CDR1 LGHDT, CDR2 YNNKEL (reference sequence). J was trimmed by 8 bases and V by 3 bases; bases with no gene match: 7. The CDR3 is made up of 15 amino acids. The CDR3 DNA reads as TGTGCCAGCAGCCATACCGGGACAGGGGGCGCGGGCTACACCTTC. Translated: CASSHTGTGGAGYTF.

This chain links TRBV28 with TRBJ2-3; D is unresolved. This CDR3 has 14 residues. Between the trimmed V and J ends, which lost 4 bases and 1 base, there was a span of 9 bases. CDR1 and CDR2 from the germline V gene are MDHEN and SYDVKM. This CDR3 is CASSSPPRTDTQYF. The CDR3, as DNA: TGTGCCAGCAGTTCCCCCCCTCGCACAGATACGCAGTATTTT.

The chain combines TRBV10-3 with TRBJ2-3; D is perhaps TRBD1 (5 bases). The CDR3 extends over 15 amino acids. The V gene's germline CDR1 is ENHRY and CDR2 SYGVKD. The V end was cut by 5 bases, the J end by 3 bases, with 15 bases between. CDR3 protein: CAISFQGRRTDTQYF. The CDR3 DNA is TGTGCCATCAGTTTCCAGGGTCGTCGGACAGATACGCAGTATTTT.

A remark on this clone: Other DNA variants within this sample encode the same CDR3. This chain joins TRBV9 and TRBJ2-3; no firm D call. This CDR3 comprises 13 residues. Germline V gene sequence: CDR1 SGDLS, CDR2 YYNGEE. V gave up 0 bases and J gave up 3 bases, with 5 bases separating them. In DNA form, the CDR3 reads TGTGCCAGCAGCGTAGTGTCGACAGATACGCAGTATTTT. Translated, it gives CASSVVSTDTQYF.

V and J are TRBV3-1 (or the pseudogene TRBV3-2) and TRBJ2-3, with no clear D. The V and J ends lost 2 bases and 2 bases respectively, with 8 bases between them. The length of the CDR3 is 14 residues. Germline V gene sequence: CDR1 LGHDT, CDR2 YNNKEL (reference sequence). CDR3 in DNA: TGTGCCAGCAGCCAAAGTGGGCTCACAGATACGCAGTATTTT. Its protein product is CASSQSGLTDTQYF.

The J gene is TRBJ1-3, the V gene TRBV27, with 8 bases identical to TRBD1. Per the germline V gene, CDR1 is MNHEY and CDR2 is SMNVEV (reference sequence). The CDR3 sequence is 15 residues long. The V gene end was trimmed by 4 bases and the J gene end by 1 base; junction bases not matched to a gene: 3. The CDR3 region has the DNA TGTGCCAGCAGTTACAGGGGGGATTCTGGAAACACCATATATTTT. Protein sequence: CASSYRGDSGNTIYF.

The gene calls are TRBV27 and TRBJ2-2; D remains ambiguous. Trimming cost V 1 base and J 8 bases, with 5 bases left between them. This CDR3 is built from 12 residues. Germline CDR1 reads MNHEY; CDR2 reads SMNVEV (reference sequence). CDR3 bases: TGTGCCAGCAGTTTATTACAGGGGGAGCTGTTTTTT. Protein: CASSLLQGELFF.

The V and J genes are TRBV5-1 and TRBJ1-4; D is ambiguous. The CDR3 is 14 amino acids. V lost 4 bases and J lost 8, with 15 bases in between. Germline V gives CDR1 SGHRS, CDR2 YFSETQ. CDR3 residues: CASSGSGLREKLFF. The CDR3 DNA sequence: TGCGCCAGCAGCGGATCCGGGTTGCGGGAAAAACTGTTTTTT.

The J gene is TRBJ2-7, the V gene TRBV18; TRBD1 is a possible D gene (6 bases). CDR3 length: 15 amino acids. Trimming shortened V by 3 bases and J by 0 bases, and 12 bases separated the two germline ends. Germline lookup yields CDR1 KGHSH and CDR2 LQKENI. The CDR3 loop is CASSPGQGLSYEQYF. The DNA of the CDR3 is TGTGCCAGCTCACCGGGGCAGGGGCTCTCCTACGAGCAGTACTTC. The complete variable domain, with remaining parts taken from reference TRBV18 and TRBJ2-7, reads NAGVMQNPRHLVRRRGQEARLRCSPMKGHSHVYWYRQLPEEGLKFMVYLQKENIIDESGMPKERFSAEFPKEGPSILRIQQVVRGDSAAYFCASSPGQGLSYEQYFGPGTRLTVT.

The rearrangement uses TRBV2 and TRBJ1-4; the match to TRBD1 covers 8 bases. Germline CDR1 SNHLY, CDR2 FYNNEI. This CDR3 has 14 residues. Trimming cost V 6 bases and J 2 bases; bases outside gene matches: 2. CDR3 DNA sequence: TGTGCCAGCAGAAGACAGGGGACTAATGAAAAACTGTTTTTT. Translation: CASRRQGTNEKLFF.

The chain carries TRBV5-6 and TRBJ2-1; 8 nucleotides line up with TRBD1. Germline lookup yields CDR1 SGHDT and CDR2 YYEEEE. The CDR3 spans 15 residues. The V and J ends lost 4 bases and 0 bases, in that order; junction bases with no gene match: 3. CDR3 in amino acids: CASSPGTGSYNEQFF. In DNA form, the CDR3 reads TGTGCCAGCAGCCCCGGGACAGGCTCCTACAATGAGCAGTTCTTC.

The chain combines TRBV19 with TRBJ2-1, with a possible D match to TRBD1 (6 bases). The CDR3 contains 18 residues. Germline values: CDR1 LNHDA, CDR2 SQIVND (reference sequence). V was cut by 2 bases and J by 5 bases, with 22 bases left in between. CDR3 sequence reads: CASSIFLDRKFIDNEQFF. CDR3 bases: TGTGCCAGTAGTATATTCCTTGACAGGAAGTTTATTGACAATGAGCAGTTCTTC.